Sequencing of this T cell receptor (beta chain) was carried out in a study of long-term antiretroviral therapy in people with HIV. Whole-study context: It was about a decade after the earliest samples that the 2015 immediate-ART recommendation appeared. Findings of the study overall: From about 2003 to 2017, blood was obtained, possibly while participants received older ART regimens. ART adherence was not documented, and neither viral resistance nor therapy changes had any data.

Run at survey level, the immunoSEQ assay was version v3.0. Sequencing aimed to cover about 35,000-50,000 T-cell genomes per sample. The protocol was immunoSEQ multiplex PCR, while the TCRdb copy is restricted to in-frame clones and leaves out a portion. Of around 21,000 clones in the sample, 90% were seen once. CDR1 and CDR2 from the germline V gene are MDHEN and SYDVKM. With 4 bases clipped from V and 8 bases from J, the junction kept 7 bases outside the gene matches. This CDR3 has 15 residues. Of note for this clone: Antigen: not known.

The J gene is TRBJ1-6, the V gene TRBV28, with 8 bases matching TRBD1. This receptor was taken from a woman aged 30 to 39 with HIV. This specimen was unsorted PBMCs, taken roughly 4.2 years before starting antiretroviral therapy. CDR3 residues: CASSSSGTGYSPLHF. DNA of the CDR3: TGTGCCAGCAGTTCCTCCGGGACAGGCTATTCACCCCTCCACTTT.